Here is one TCR beta chain with its context. The record originates from a study of blood T cell repertoires in COVID-19. Seattle-derived patients entered the study during active infection and were followed longitudinally. Generated by immunoSEQ multiplex PCR, the TCRdb table keeps only in-frame clones and is missing some. This sample has approximately 280,000 clones; about 88% occur once, and the top ten carry more than 1.1%. V was pared by 4 bases and J by 4 bases, with 9 bases of the junction left unmatched. This CDR3 contains 17 residues. Germline V gives CDR1 KGHDR, CDR2 SFDVKD. Source material: peripheral blood. The chain couples TRBV24-1 to TRBJ2-1; TRBD2 aligns across 10 bases. The TCR sequence derives from a human donor with COVID-19, enrolled during active disease. The donor label of this sample is uncertain. CDR3 nucleotides: TGTGCCACCAGTGACCAAACTCGGACTAGCGGTTACAATGAGCAGTTCTTC. It specifies CATSDQTRTSGYNEQFF.